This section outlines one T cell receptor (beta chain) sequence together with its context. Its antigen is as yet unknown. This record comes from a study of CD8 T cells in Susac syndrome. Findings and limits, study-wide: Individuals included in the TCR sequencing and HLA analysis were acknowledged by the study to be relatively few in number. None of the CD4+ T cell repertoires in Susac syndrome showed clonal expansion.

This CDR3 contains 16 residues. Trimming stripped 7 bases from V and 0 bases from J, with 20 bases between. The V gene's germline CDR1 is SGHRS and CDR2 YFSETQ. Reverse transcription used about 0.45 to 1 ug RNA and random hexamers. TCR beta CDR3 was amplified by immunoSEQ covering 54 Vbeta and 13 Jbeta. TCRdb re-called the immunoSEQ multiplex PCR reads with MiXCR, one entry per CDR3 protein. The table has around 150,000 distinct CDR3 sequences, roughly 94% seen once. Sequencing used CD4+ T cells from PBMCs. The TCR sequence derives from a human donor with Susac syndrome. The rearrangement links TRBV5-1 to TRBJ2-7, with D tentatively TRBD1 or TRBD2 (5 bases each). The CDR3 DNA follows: TGCGCCAGCTGGGGATCATCTGGGGGATCCTCCTACGAGCAGTACTTC. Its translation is CASWGSSGGSSYEQYF.